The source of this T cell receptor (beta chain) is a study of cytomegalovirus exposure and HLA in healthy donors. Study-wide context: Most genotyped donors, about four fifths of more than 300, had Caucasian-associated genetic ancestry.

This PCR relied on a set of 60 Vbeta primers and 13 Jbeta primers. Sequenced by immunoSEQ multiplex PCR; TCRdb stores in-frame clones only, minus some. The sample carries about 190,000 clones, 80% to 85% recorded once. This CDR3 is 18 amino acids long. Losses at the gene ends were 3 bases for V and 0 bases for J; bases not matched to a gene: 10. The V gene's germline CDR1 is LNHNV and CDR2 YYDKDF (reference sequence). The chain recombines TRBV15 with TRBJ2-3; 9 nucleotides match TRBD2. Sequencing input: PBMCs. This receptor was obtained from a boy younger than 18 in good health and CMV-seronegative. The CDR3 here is CATSSGAGGVSSTDTQYF. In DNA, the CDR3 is TGTGCCACCAGCAGCGGAGCGGGGGGTGTTTCGAGCACAGATACGCAGTATTTT.